The 30 T cell receptor beta chains below come from one sample, sequenced in a study of blood T cell repertoires in COVID-19. TCRdb's copy holds only in-frame clones and misses some; the assay was immunoSEQ multiplex PCR. The profile shows roughly 520,000 clones, roughly 90% of them singletons. The sample consisted of PBMCs or T cells enriched from blood (not recorded which). The receptors were gathered from a woman aged 35 to 49 who had recovered from COVID-19.

The V and J genes are TRBV30 and TRBJ2-1, with 13 bases lining up with TRBD2. V gave up 5 bases and J gave up 10 bases; unmatched junction bases: 8. The germline V gene encodes CDR1 GTSNPN and CDR2 SVGIG (reference sequence). This CDR3 spans 14 amino acids. CDR3 DNA: TGTGCCTGGCAGGGACTAGCGGGAAGGAAAGAGCAGTTCTTC. This codes for CAWQGLAGRKEQFF.

The chain carries TRBV10-3 and TRBJ1-6, with D perhaps TRBD1 (5 bases). The CDR3 totals 15 residues. Germline V gene sequence: CDR1 ENHRY, CDR2 SYGVKD. The V gene lost 3 bases and the J gene lost 9 bases, with 15 bases spanning the gap. The CDR3 sequence: CAISEGAEGGSPLHF. As DNA, the CDR3 is TGTGCCATCAGTGAAGGGGCGGAGGGAGGTTCACCCCTCCACTTT.

Comment on this clone: The sample holds other DNA sequences that translate to the same CDR3. The J gene is TRBJ1-3, the V gene TRBV7-2, with a tentative D call TRBD1 (5 bases). The ends were cut back, 1 base at V and 2 bases at J, with 12 bases in the middle. Germline CDR1 and CDR2: SGHTA and FQGNSA. The CDR3 length is 16 residues. The CDR3 nucleotides are TGTGCCAGCAGCTTAGTCGGTGGGGCGGCTGGAAACACCATATATTTT. It is translated as CASSLVGGAAGNTIYF.

The J gene is TRBJ2-1, the V gene TRBV10-3; 7 bases are shared with TRBD1. The trim removed 4 bases at V and 6 bases at J, leaving 6 bases unmatched. CDR1 is ENHRY and CDR2 is SYGVKD in the germline V gene. The CDR3 has 14 residues. The DNA of the CDR3 is TGTGCCATCAGTGGGGACAGAGACATCAATGAGCAGTTCTTC. Protein sequence: CAISGDRDINEQFF.

This chain uses TRBV5-1 with TRBJ1-4; D perhaps matches TRBD1 (5 bases). Trimming left V 5 bases short and J 0 bases short, with 20 bases between. The germline V gene encodes CDR1 SGHRS and CDR2 YFSETQ. The CDR3 loop spans 18 amino acids. CDR3 sequence: CASRAGTLPTPTNEKLFF. Here the CDR3 DNA reads TGCGCCAGCAGAGCCGGGACTCTCCCCACCCCAACTAATGAAAAACTGTTTTTT.

The chain joins TRBV6-1 to TRBJ2-7; 10 bases are shared with TRBD2. The ends lost 4 bases at V and 0 bases at J; junction bases unmatched: 6. This CDR3 has 16 amino acids. The germline V gene has CDR1 MNHNS and CDR2 SASEGT. Written as DNA, the CDR3 is TGTGCCAGCAGTGCCGAACCTAGCGGGAGCTCCTACGAGCAGTACTTC. It specifies CASSAEPSGSSYEQYF.

The chain recombines TRBV5-5 with TRBJ2-1, with TRBD2 matching 10 bases. V shed 0 bases and J 4 bases; nucleotides not matched to a gene: 1. CDR1 SGHKS and CDR2 YYEKEE come from the germline V gene (reference sequence). The CDR3 is made up of 15 amino acids. CDR3 in DNA: TGTGCCAGCAGCTTGGTACTAGCGGGGTACAATGAGCAGTTCTTC. It specifies CASSLVLAGYNEQFF.

This clone was counted ten times or more. V gene TRBV6-4 combines with J gene TRBJ1-2, with 8 bases that match TRBD1. V shed 3 bases and J 4 bases; nucleotides not matched to a gene: 10. There are 16 residues in the CDR3. The germline V gene has CDR1 MRHNA and CDR2 SNTAGT. DNA for the CDR3: TGTGCCAGCAGTGAACCCAAGACAGGGGTACGCTATGGCTACACCTTC. Its translation is CASSEPKTGVRYGYTF.

The V gene is TRBV4-3, the J gene TRBJ2-7; D is ambiguous. Germline CDR1 LGHNA, CDR2 YSLEER. Trimming shortened V by 0 bases and J by 1 base, and 7 bases separated the two germline ends. This CDR3 comprises 14 residues. The CDR3 DNA is TGCGCCAGCAGCCAAGATCAGGATTCCTACGAGCAGTACTTC. Protein product: CASSQDQDSYEQYF.

The chain combines TRBV19 with TRBJ2-1; TRBD2 matches at 7 bases. After removal of 3 bases from V and 5 bases from J, the junction contained 13 bases not matched to a gene. Germline lookup yields CDR1 LNHDA and CDR2 SQIVND (reference sequence). The CDR3 consists of 17 residues. The CDR3 DNA is TGTGCCAGTAGTATTGGTCTGGGGGAGGGTAAAAACAATGAGCAGTTCTTC. It codes for CASSIGLGEGKNNEQFF.

Concerning this clone: Other DNA sequences in this sample translate to the same CDR3. The CDR3: CASSQVPGQGAHEQYF. The CDR3 DNA reads TGCGCCAGCAGCCAAGTCCCGGGACAGGGGGCCCACGAGCAGTACTTC. The chain couples TRBV4-1 to TRBJ2-7, with 12 bases aligning to TRBD1. The germline gives CDR1 MGHRA, CDR2 YSYEKL. The CDR3 is made up of 16 amino acids. Trimming cost V 1 base and J 5 bases; bases outside gene matches: 6.

The chain joins TRBV7-9 to TRBJ2-7, with 7 positions matching TRBD2. Germline values: CDR1 SEHNR, CDR2 FQNEAQ (reference sequence). The junction had 10 bases not matched to a gene; V was cut back by 8 bases and J by 6 bases. CDR3 length: 13 residues. CDR3 loop: CASERGGLGEQYF. The CDR3 region has the DNA TGTGCCAGCGAGCGGGGAGGATTGGGCGAGCAGTACTTC.

The rearrangement uses TRBV5-4 and TRBJ2-7, with 7 bases lining up with TRBD1. After removal of 3 bases from V and 2 bases from J, the junction contained 5 bases not matched to a gene. The CDR3 totals 14 residues. Germline CDR1 SGHNT, CDR2 YYREEE (reference sequence). The CDR3 DNA sequence: TGTGCCAGCAGCTCACAGGGGATTCCCTACGAGCAGTACTTC. Its protein is CASSSQGIPYEQYF.

This chain joins TRBV4-1 and TRBJ1-1, with 8 bases fitting TRBD1. The CDR3 runs 15 residues. J was trimmed by 5 bases and V by 6 bases; bases with no gene match: 11. The germline V gene has CDR1 MGHRA and CDR2 YSYEKL. DNA of the CDR3: TGCGCCAGCAGTCGGGACGACAGGGGAGGTACTGAAGCTTTCTTT. This translates into CASSRDDRGGTEAFF.

V is TRBV6-5 and J is TRBJ2-5, with a tentative D call TRBD1 (6 bases). There are 15 residues in the CDR3. CDR1 MNHEY and CDR2 SVGAGI come from the germline V gene. Trimming left V 6 bases short and J 2 bases short, with 16 bases between. CDR3 sequence (DNA): TGTGCCAGCAGACTACAGGGTTCGAAGCAAGAGACCCAGTACTTC. Protein sequence: CASRLQGSKQETQYF.

CDR3 nucleotides: TGTGCCAGCTCAGGGGCTGGGGGCAATCAGCCCCAGCATTTT. As protein: CASSGAGGNQPQHF. The chain joins TRBV7-9 to TRBJ1-5, with D tentatively TRBD1 (6 bases). Trimming stripped 8 bases from V and 2 bases from J, with 13 bases between. The germline CDR1 and CDR2 sequences are SEHNR and FQNEAQ (reference sequence). CDR3 length: 14 amino acids.

This chain links TRBV6-1 with TRBJ1-6; the match to TRBD1 covers 12 bases. The CDR3 is 16 residues long. Per germline, CDR1 MNHNS and CDR2 SASEGT. V gave up 3 bases and J gave up 7 bases; unmatched junction bases: 4. CDR3 nucleotides: TGTGCCAGCAGTGATAGGGACAGGGGGCGGAATTCACCCCTCCACTTT. Translating gives CASSDRDRGRNSPLHF.

The J gene is TRBJ1-4, the V gene TRBV11-3; D gene uncertain. The CDR3 runs 15 residues. V lost 8 bases, J lost 0 bases, and 13 bases lay in between. Per germline, CDR1 SGHNT and CDR2 YENEEA. As DNA, the CDR3 is TGTGCCAGCGGGCCATCGACGGCAACTAATGAAAAACTGTTTTTT. Translated: CASGPSTATNEKLFF.

This clone showed up just a few times. The V and J genes are TRBV7-9 and TRBJ2-7; D gene ambiguous. V lost 1 base and J 4 bases, leaving 8 bases between the germline ends. Germline V gives CDR1 SEHNR, CDR2 FQNEAQ (reference sequence). The CDR3 consists of 13 residues. CDR3 nucleotides: TGTGCCAGCAGCTTAGTCGGGTTATACGAGCAGTACTTC. It is translated as CASSLVGLYEQYF.

This chain connects TRBV19 to TRBJ2-5, with D perhaps matching TRBD2 (6 bases). V was cut by 3 bases and J by 5 bases, with 10 bases left in between. CDR1 is LNHDA and CDR2 is SQIVND in the germline V gene (reference sequence). The CDR3 spans 13 residues. The CDR3 region has the DNA TGTGCCAGTAGTATGGAGGGACGCGAGACCCAGTACTTC. The encoded protein is CASSMEGRETQYF.

The chain combines TRBV25-1 with TRBJ2-1, with 9 positions matching TRBD1. Germline-derived CDR1 and CDR2 are MGHDK and SYGVNS. The CDR3 is 15 residues long. V lost 4 bases, J lost 2 bases, and 3 bases stayed unmatched. In nucleotides, the CDR3 is TGTGCCAGCAGTGCGACAGGGGGTGCCTACAATGAGCAGTTCTTC. Amino acids: CASSATGGAYNEQFF.

The chain couples TRBV28 to TRBJ2-2; 7 positions agree with TRBD1. This CDR3 spans 15 amino acids. V gave up 3 bases and J gave up 1 base; unmatched junction bases: 2. Germline V lookup: CDR1 MDHEN, CDR2 SYDVKM. In nucleotides, the CDR3 is TGTGCCAGCAGTTTGGGGACAGTGAACACCGGGGAGCTGTTTTTT. Translation gives CASSLGTVNTGELFF.

This clone showed up just a few times. The chain recombines TRBV7-9 with TRBJ2-2; 9 bases align to TRBD2. The junction had 10 bases not matched to a gene; V was cut back by 7 bases and J by 7 bases. This CDR3 contains 15 residues. Germline V gene sequence: CDR1 SEHNR, CDR2 FQNEAQ (reference sequence). CDR3: CASIDSGRRGGELFF. The CDR3 DNA is TGTGCCAGCATCGATAGCGGGAGACGTGGCGGGGAGCTGTTTTTT.

The chain joins TRBV27 to TRBJ2-1, with 7 bases matching TRBD1. Trimming at V came to 7 bases and at J to 7 bases, leaving 10 bases not matched to a gene. The germline CDR1 and CDR2 sequences are MNHEY and SMNVEV (reference sequence). The CDR3 length is 14 residues. The CDR3 here is CASKVGGMWNEQFF. The CDR3 bases are TGTGCCAGCAAGGTAGGGGGCATGTGGAATGAGCAGTTCTTC.

CDR3 region: CASSRVWTSNTEAFF. The CDR3, as DNA: TGTGCCAGCAGTCGCGTCTGGACATCGAACACTGAAGCTTTCTTT. V is TRBV6-5 and J is TRBJ1-1; TRBD1 might be the D (5 bases). This CDR3 has 15 amino acids. Germline V gene sequence: CDR1 MNHEY, CDR2 SVGAGI. Trimming took 5 bases from V and 1 from J, leaving 14 bases between them.

V and J are TRBV5-1 and TRBJ2-7; TRBD2 aligns across 10 bases. The germline V gene encodes CDR1 SGHRS and CDR2 YFSETQ. The CDR3 has 16 amino acids. J was trimmed by 0 bases and V by 0 bases; bases with no gene match: 3. The CDR3 DNA is TGCGCCAGCAGCTTGGAGCCTAGCGGGAGCTCCTACGAGCAGTACTTC. Protein: CASSLEPSGSSYEQYF. The entire variable domain, with the rest obtained from reference TRBV5-1 and TRBJ2-7, is as follows: KAGVTQTPRYLIKTRGQQVTLSCSPISGHRSVSWYQQTPGQGLQFLFEYFSETQRNKGNFPGRFSGRQFSNSRSEMNVSTLELGDSALYLCASSLEPSGSSYEQYFGPGTRLTVT.

This clone was detected ten times or more. V is TRBV6-5 and J is TRBJ2-1, with D possibly TRBD1 on 5 matching bases. Germline V gene lookup returns CDR1 MNHEY and CDR2 SVGAGI. The CDR3 sequence is 15 residues long. V dropped 0 bases and J dropped 5 bases, with 11 bases sitting between them. This CDR3 reads CASSYSYSGHNEQFF. CDR3 bases: TGTGCCAGCAGTTACTCGTATTCAGGGCACAATGAGCAGTTCTTC.

This chain connects TRBV3-1 (or the pseudogene TRBV3-2) to TRBJ2-3; D may be TRBD2 (5 bases). The V end lost 0 bases, the J end lost 0 bases, and 13 bases lay between the germline ends. The germline CDR1 and CDR2 sequences are LGHDT and YNNKEL (reference sequence). This CDR3 is 17 amino acids long. The CDR3 DNA sequence: TGTGCCAGCAGCCAAGATTCTGAGGGTTGGAGCACAGATACGCAGTATTTT. Protein product: CASSQDSEGWSTDTQYF.

The CDR3: CASSPATDRGRGNTIYF. The CDR3 DNA reads as TGTGCCAGCTCACCAGCGACGGACAGGGGCAGAGGAAACACCATATATTTT. The V call is TRBV18, the J call TRBJ1-3; 9 bases match TRBD1. Trimming removed 2 bases from V and 4 bases from J; junction bases left unmatched: 9. The CDR3 has 17 residues. Germline CDR1 KGHSH, CDR2 LQKENI.

V gene TRBV5-1 combines with J gene TRBJ1-1, with TRBD1 matching 7 bases. Trimming at V came to 4 bases and at J to 0 bases, leaving 6 bases not matched to a gene. Germline V gene sequence: CDR1 SGHRS, CDR2 YFSETQ. CDR3 length equals 15 residues. The CDR3 spells CASSGATGVNTEAFF. CDR3 sequence (DNA): TGCGCCAGCAGCGGAGCTACAGGGGTGAACACTGAAGCTTTCTTT.